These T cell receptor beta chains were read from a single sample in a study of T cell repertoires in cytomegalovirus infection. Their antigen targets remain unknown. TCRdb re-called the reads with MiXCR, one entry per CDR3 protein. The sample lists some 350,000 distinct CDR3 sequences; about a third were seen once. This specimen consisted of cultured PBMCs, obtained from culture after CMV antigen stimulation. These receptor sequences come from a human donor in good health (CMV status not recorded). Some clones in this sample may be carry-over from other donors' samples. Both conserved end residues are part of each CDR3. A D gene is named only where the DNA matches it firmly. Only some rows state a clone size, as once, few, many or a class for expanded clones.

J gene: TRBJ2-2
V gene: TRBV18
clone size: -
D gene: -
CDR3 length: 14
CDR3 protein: CASSPQLNTGELFF
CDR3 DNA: TGTGCCAGCTCACCACAGCTGAACACCGGGGAGCTGTTTTTT

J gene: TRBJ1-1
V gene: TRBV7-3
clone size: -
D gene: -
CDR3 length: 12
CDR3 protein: CASRIMNTEAFF
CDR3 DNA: TGTGCCAGCAGAATTATGAACACTGAAGCTTTCTTT

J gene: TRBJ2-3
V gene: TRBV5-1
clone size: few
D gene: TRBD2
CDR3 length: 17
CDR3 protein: CASSFESSGGLEDTQYF
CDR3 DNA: TGCGCCAGCAGCTTTGAATCTAGCGGGGGCCTCGAGGATACGCAGTATTTT

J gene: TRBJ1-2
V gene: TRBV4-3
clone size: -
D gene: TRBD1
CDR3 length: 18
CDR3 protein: CASSLGGGTGSRNYGYTF
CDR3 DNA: TGCGCCAGCAGCCTCGGCGGGGGGACAGGATCGAGGAACTATGGCTACACCTTC

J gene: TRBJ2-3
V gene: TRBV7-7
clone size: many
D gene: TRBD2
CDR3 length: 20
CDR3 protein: CASSLKYRFRAGGSTDTQYF
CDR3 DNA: TGTGCTAGCAGCTTGAAGTACCGTTTTCGGGCGGGAGGTAGCACAGATACGCAGTATTTT

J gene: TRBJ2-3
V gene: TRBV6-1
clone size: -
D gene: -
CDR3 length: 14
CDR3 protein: CASSYITSTDTQYF
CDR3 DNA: TGTGCCAGCAGTTATATTACCTCCACAGATACGCAGTATTTT

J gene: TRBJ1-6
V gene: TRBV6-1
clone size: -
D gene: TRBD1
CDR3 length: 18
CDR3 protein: CASRVTGDASSYNSPLHF
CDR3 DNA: TGTGCCAGCAGAGTGACAGGGGACGCGAGCTCCTATAATTCACCCCTCCACTTT

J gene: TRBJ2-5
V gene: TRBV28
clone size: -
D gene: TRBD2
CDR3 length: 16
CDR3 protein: CASSVGLGPVEETQYF
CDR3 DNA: TGTGCCAGCAGTGTGGGACTAGGTCCAGTCGAGGAGACCCAGTACTTC

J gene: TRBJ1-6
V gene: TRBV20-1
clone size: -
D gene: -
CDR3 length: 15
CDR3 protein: CSARSGGANNSPLHF
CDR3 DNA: TGCAGTGCTAGAAGTGGAGGAGCTAATAATTCACCCCTCCACTTT

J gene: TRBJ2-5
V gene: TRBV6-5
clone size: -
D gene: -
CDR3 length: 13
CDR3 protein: CASSYGRKETQYF
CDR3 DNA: TGTGCCAGCAGTTACGGCAGGAAAGAGACCCAGTACTTC

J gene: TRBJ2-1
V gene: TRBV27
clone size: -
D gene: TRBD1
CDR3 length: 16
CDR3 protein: CASSLVPDRAGSQQFF
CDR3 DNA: TGTGCCAGCAGTTTAGTTCCCGACAGGGCAGGAAGTCAGCAGTTCTTC

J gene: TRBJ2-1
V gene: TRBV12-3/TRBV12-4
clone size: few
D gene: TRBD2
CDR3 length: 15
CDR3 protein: CASRQLAGGPHEQFF
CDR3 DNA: TGTGCCAGCAGACAACTAGCGGGAGGGCCCCATGAGCAGTTCTTC

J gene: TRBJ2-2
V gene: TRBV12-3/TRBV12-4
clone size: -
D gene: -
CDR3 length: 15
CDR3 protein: CASSPNTGFPGELFF
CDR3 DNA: TGTGCCAGCAGTCCGAACACAGGGTTCCCCGGGGAGCTGTTTTTT

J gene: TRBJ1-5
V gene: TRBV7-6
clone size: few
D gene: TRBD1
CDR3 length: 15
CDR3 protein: CASSGGQAANQPQHF
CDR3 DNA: TGTGCCAGCAGCGGGGGACAGGCTGCCAATCAGCCCCAGCATTTT

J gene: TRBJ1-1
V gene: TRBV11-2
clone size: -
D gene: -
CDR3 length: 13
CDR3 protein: CASSKYRDPEAFF
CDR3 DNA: TGTGCCAGCAGCAAATACAGGGACCCTGAAGCTTTCTTT

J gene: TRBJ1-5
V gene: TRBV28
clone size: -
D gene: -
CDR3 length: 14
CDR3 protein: CASSFAGQNQPQHF
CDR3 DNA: TGTGCCAGCAGTTTCGCAGGACAAAATCAGCCCCAGCATTTT

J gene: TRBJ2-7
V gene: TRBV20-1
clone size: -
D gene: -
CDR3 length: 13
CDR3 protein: CSASRQAFYEQYF
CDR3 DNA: TGCAGTGCTAGTAGACAGGCTTTCTACGAGCAGTACTTC

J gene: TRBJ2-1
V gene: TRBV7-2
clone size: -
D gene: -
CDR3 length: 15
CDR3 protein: CASSLAWAGVNEQFF
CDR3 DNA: TGTGCCAGCAGCTTAGCGTGGGCAGGGGTCAATGAGCAGTTCTTC

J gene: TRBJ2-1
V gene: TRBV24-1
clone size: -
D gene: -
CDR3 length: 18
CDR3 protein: CATSDARRGGGSYNEQFF
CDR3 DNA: TGTGCCACCAGTGATGCCAGGAGAGGAGGAGGCTCCTACAATGAGCAGTTCTTC

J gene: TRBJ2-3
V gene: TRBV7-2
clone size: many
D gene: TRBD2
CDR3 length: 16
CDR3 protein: CASSQLAGVSTDTQYF
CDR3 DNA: TGTGCCAGCAGCCAATTAGCGGGAGTTAGCACAGATACGCAGTATTTT

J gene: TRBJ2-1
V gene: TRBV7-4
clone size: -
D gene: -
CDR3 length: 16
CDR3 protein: CASSTRDHINYNEQFF
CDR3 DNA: TGTGCCAGCAGCACAAGGGACCATATTAACTACAATGAGCAGTTCTTC

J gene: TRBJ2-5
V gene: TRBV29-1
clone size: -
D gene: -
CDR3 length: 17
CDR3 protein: CSVEGAPPTGLRETQYF
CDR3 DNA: TGCAGCGTTGAAGGGGCCCCTCCGACCGGTTTGCGAGAGACCCAGTACTTC

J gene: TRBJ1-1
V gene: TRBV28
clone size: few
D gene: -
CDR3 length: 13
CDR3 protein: CASSSPGHEGAFF
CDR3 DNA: TGTGCCAGCAGTTCGCCGGGACACGAGGGAGCTTTCTTT

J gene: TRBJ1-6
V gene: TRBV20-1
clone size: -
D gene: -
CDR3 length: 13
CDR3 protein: CSASLGVDSPLHF
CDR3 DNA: TGCAGTGCTAGTTTAGGGGTTGATTCACCCCTCCACTTT

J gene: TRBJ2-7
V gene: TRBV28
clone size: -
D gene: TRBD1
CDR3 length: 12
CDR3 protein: CALQGQDYELYF
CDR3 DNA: TGTGCCTTACAGGGACAGGACTACGAGCTGTACTTC

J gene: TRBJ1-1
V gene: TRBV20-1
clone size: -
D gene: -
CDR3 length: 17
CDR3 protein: CSATEGVIGSFKTEAFF
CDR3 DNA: TGCAGTGCTACGGAGGGGGTCATAGGGAGTTTCAAGACTGAAGCTTTCTTT

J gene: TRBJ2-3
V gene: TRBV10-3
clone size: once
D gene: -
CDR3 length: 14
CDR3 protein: CAISDSGATDTQYF
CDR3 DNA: TGTGCCATCAGTGACTCGGGGGCAACAGATACGCAGTATTTT

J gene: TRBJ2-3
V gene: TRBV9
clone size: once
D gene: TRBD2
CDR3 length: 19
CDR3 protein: CASSVGLPTGLGGRDTQYF
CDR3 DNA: TGTGCCAGCAGCGTAGGACTCCCTACAGGACTAGGTGGCCGGGATACGCAGTATTTT

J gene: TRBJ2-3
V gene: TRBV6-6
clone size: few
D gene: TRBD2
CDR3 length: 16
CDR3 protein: CASSYSRLAETDTQYF
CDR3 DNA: TGTGCCAGCAGTTACTCCCGACTAGCGGAGACAGATACGCAGTATTTT

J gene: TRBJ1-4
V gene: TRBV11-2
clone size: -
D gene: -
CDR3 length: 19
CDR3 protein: CASSLDRRESLKTNEKLFF
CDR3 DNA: TGTGCCAGCAGCTTAGACAGACGAGAGAGTTTGAAAACTAATGAAAAACTGTTTTTT

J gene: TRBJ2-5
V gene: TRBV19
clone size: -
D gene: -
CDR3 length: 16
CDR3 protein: CASSPLGVGYQETQYF
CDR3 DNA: TGTGCCAGTAGCCCCCTGGGGGTAGGGTACCAAGAGACCCAGTACTTC

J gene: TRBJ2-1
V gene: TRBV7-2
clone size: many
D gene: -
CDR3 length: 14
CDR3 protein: CASSLSSSYNEQFF
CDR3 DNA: TGTGCCAGCAGCTTATCGAGCTCCTACAATGAGCAGTTCTTC

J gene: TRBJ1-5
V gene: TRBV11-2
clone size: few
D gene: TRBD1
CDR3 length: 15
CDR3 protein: CASSLGTGPGQPQHF
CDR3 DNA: TGTGCCAGCAGCTTAGGGACAGGTCCCGGCCAGCCCCAGCATTTT

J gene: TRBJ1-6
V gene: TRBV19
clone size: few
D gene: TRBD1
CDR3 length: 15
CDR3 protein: CASSIVGTENSPLHF
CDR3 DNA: TGTGCCAGTAGTATTGTTGGGACAGAGAATTCACCCCTCCACTTT

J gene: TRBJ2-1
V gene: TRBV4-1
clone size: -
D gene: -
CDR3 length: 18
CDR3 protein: CASSQGMATGAANNEQFF
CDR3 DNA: TGCGCCAGCAGCCAAGGGATGGCAACGGGGGCAGCGAACAATGAGCAGTTCTTC

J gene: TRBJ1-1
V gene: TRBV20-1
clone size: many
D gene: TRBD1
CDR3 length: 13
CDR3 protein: CSPQDRNNPEAFF
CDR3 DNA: TGCAGTCCCCAGGACAGGAATAACCCTGAAGCTTTCTTT